Included here is one TCR beta chain sequence, with context. Its antigen is not identified. Both subsets, CD45RA+ naive and CD45RA-negative memory, were split from the CD4+ cells. In the source study's methods: There were no quality scores in the junction-only immunoSEQ sequences, so filtering differed. The method was immunoSEQ multiplex PCR; TCRdb's version includes in-frame clones alone and lacks a portion of them. V, J and clone size are taken as reported in that table, and D and trimming were inferred from the DNA itself. The sample yields roughly 2.5 million clones, roughly 92% seen once. The germline V gene has CDR1 MNHEY and CDR2 SMNVEV (reference sequence). Trimming cost V 3 bases and J 3 bases; bases outside gene matches: 9. The length of the CDR3 is 16 residues. These data belong to a study of shared clonotypes between healthy human individuals. Overall study results and limits: Compared with clonotypes that all four donors shared, non-shared clonotypes had lower generation probabilities.

The TCR sequence derives from a man aged 18 to 35 in good health. The sample consisted of naive CD4+ T cells sorted from blood. The subset was: CD45RA+ positively selected. The chain joins TRBV27 to TRBJ2-3; 7 positions agree with TRBD1. The CDR3 sequence: CASSFFELTGTDTQYF. The CDR3 region has the DNA TGTGCCAGCAGTTTTTTTGAATTGACAGGGACAGATACGCAGTATTTT.